This TCR beta chain emerged from a study of CD8 T cells in Susac syndrome. Germline values: CDR1 GTSNPN, CDR2 SVGIG (reference sequence). This CDR3 is 14 amino acids long. The junction had 11 bases not matched to a gene; V was cut back by 5 bases and J by 10 bases. RNA was extracted with the RNeasy kit, and a quantity of roughly 0.45 to 1 ug was reverse transcribed using random hexamers. Amplification of TCR beta CDR3 was carried out by immunoSEQ multiplex PCR, which covered 54 Vbeta and 13 Jbeta segments. TCRdb reanalysed the immunoSEQ multiplex PCR reads using MiXCR and keeps one entry per CDR3 protein. The data show some 110,000 distinct CDR3 sequences, with 85% to 95% seen just once and roughly 0.088% held by the top ten. From blood CD8+ and CD4+ T cells, the TCR beta chain was sequenced. Both CD4+ and CD8+ T cells were negatively isolated, and TEMRA cells underwent FACS enrichment.

This sequence originates from a human donor with multiple sclerosis. The chain employs TRBV30 and TRBJ2-1, with 10 bases aligning to TRBD2. Sequences were obtained from CD4+ T cells from PBMCs. The CDR3 region is CAWAGTSARGEQFF. The CDR3 DNA is TGTGCCTGGGCCGGGACTAGCGCCCGAGGAGAGCAGTTCTTC.